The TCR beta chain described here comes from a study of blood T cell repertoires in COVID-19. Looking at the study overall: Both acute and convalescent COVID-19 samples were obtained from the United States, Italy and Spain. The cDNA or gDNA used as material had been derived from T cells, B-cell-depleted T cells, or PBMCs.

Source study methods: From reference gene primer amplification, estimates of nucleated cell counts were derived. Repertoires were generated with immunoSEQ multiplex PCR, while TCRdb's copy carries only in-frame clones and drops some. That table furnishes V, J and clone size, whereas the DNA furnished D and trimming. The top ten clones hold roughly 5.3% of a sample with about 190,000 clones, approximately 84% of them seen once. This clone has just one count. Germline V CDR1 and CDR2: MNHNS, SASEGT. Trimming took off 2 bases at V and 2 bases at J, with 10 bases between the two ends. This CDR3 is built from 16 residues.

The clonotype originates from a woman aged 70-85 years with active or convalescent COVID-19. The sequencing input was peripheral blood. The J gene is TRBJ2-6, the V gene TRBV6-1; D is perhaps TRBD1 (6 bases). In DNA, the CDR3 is TGTGCCAGCAGTGAACCCGACAGGACTGGGGCCAACGTCCTGACTTTC. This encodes CASSEPDRTGANVLTF.